This T cell receptor beta chain was found in a study of blood T cell repertoires in COVID-19. Study in general: PBMCs, B-cell-depleted T cells, or T cells were the source of the cDNA or gDNA that made up the material.

Seattle patients were enrolled during active infection and followed longitudinally. Germline V gene sequence: CDR1 SNHLY, CDR2 FYNNEI. V lost 7 bases, J lost 5 bases, and 14 bases lay in between. The CDR3 runs to 13 residues. Method: immunoSEQ multiplex PCR; TCRdb's copy keeps in-frame clones and lacks some. The repertoire consists of approximately 440,000 clones, with 70% to 90% occurring once and the leading ten covering roughly an eighth. The chain carries TRBV2 and TRBJ1-1, with a weak D call TRBD1 (5 bases). The receptor was derived from a woman aged 50 to 65 with COVID-19, enrolled during active disease. Sequenced sample: peripheral blood. The CDR3 protein is CASTQGGDTEAFF. The CDR3 DNA reads as TGTGCCAGCACCCAGGGTGGGGATACTGAAGCTTTCTTT.